This TCR beta chain was identified in a study of OX40 agonist ivuxolimab in advanced cancers. The germline gives CDR1 MGHRA, CDR2 YSYEKL. V was trimmed by 0 bases and J by 3 bases, leaving 12 bases between them. CDR3 length equals 15 residues. The protocol was immunoSEQ multiplex PCR, while the TCRdb copy is restricted to in-frame clones and leaves out a portion. The sample records 55,000 to 65,000 clones, about 91% being singletons. The receptor was derived from an adult with an advanced solid tumor such as melanoma, head and neck, liver or kidney cancer. The V call is TRBV4-1, the J call TRBJ2-7; D ambiguous. Sequenced here: CD4+ or CD8+ T cells sorted from blood, sampled in a trial of the OX40 agonist ivuxolimab. This CDR3 reads CASSQDLIRDYEQYF. The CDR3 nucleotides read TGCGCCAGCAGCCAAGATCTTATCCGTGACTACGAGCAGTACTTC.